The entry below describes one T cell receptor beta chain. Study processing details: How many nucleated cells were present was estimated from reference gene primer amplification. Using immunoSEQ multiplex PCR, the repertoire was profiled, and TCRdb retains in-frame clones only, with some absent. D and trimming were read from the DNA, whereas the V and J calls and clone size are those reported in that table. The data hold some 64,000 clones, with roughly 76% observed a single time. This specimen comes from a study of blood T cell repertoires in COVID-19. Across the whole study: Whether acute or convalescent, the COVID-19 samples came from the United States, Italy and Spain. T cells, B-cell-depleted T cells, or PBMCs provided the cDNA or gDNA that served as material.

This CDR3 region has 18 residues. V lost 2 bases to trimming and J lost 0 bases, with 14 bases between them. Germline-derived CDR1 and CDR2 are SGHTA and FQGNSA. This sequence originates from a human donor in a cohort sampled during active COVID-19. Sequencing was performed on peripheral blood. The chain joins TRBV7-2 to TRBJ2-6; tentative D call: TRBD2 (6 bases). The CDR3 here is CASSLSLRGASGANVLTF. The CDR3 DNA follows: TGTGCCAGCAGCTTATCTCTGCGGGGCGCCTCTGGGGCCAACGTCCTGACTTTC. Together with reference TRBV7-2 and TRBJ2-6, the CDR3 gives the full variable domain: GAGVSQSPSNKVTEKGKDVELRCDPISGHTALYWYRQSLGQGLEFLIYFQGNSAPDKSGLPSDRFSAERTGGSVSTLTIQRTQQEDSAVYLCASSLSLRGASGANVLTFGAGSRLTVL.